This TCR beta chain was obtained from a study of PD-L1 blockade in urothelial cancer. The CDR3 totals 15 residues. Unmatched junction bases numbered 4, after V lost 5 bases and J lost 0 bases. Germline loops: CDR1 SGHTA, CDR2 FQGNSA. Time point reported: peripheral blood 6 weeks after treatment start. The protocol was immunoSEQ multiplex PCR, while the TCRdb copy is restricted to in-frame clones and leaves out a portion. Here the sample spans approximately 110,000 clones, less than 95% being singletons. The clonotype originates from a man aged 55 to 69 with urothelial cancer. The rearrangement links TRBV7-2 to TRBJ2-1; TRBD1 agrees at 7 bases. Sequenced material: PBMCs, taken around atezolizumab (anti-PD-L1) treatment. Here the CDR3 DNA reads TGTGCCAGCAGCGATCGGACAGGCTCCTACAATGAGCAGTTCTTC. It translates to CASSDRTGSYNEQFF.